This T cell receptor (beta chain) was found in a study of circulating and synovial CD4+ cells in juvenile arthritis. The CDR3 spans 10 residues. Germline loops: CDR1 MNHEY, CDR2 SMNVEV (reference sequence). V lost 9 bases, J lost 13 bases, and 10 bases lay in between. For this clone: Its antigen remains unknown.

Method: immunoSEQ multiplex PCR; TCRdb's copy keeps in-frame clones and lacks some. The table includes about 34,000 clones, roughly 95% detected once. Samples derive from patients with active juvenile idiopathic arthritis. Overall study results and limits: Bulk blood CD4 samples held at least an order of magnitude more or fewer genomes than CPL. Some such blood samples were as oligoclonal as synovium. These blood cells shared more CDR3 sequences with synovium than bulk blood.

The sequenced material came from CD4+ T cells from blood. The V gene is TRBV27, the J gene TRBJ1-6; D not resolved. This TCR came from a human donor with juvenile idiopathic arthritis. The CDR3 DNA is TGTGCCAGTGAAGAGTGTCCCCTCCACTTT. Its protein product is CASEECPLHF.